What follows are 19 T cell receptor beta chains derived from one specimen sequenced in a study of shared clonotypes between healthy human individuals. The method was immunoSEQ multiplex PCR; TCRdb's version includes in-frame clones alone and lacks a portion of them. The sample has about 960,000 clones, roughly 72% seen once. The material sequenced was memory CD4+ T cells sorted from blood. Described subset: CD45RA-negative fraction. The receptors derive from a man younger than 30 in good health.

The genes are TRBV6-1 and TRBJ2-1; D not resolved. Trimming removed 4 bases from V and 0 bases from J, with 7 bases in between. The CDR3 is 14 residues long. Germline loops: CDR1 MNHNS, CDR2 SASEGT. DNA of the CDR3: TGTGCCAGCAGTGGCAGAACCTCCTACAATGAGCAGTTCTTC. The encoded protein is CASSGRTSYNEQFF.

The chain employs TRBV5-4 and TRBJ2-2; TRBD2 matches at 7 bases. The germline V gene has CDR1 SGHNT and CDR2 YYREEE (reference sequence). The CDR3 contains 16 residues. V trimming: 4 bases; J trimming: 1 base; junction bases outside the gene matches: 7. CDR3 DNA sequence: TGTGCCAGCAGCCCGGAAGGCGGGGGGAACACCGGGGAGCTGTTTTTT. This gives the protein CASSPEGGGNTGELFF. Full variable domain (rest looked up from reference TRBV5-4 and TRBJ2-2): ETGVTQSPTHLIKTRGQQVTLRCSSQSGHNTVSWYQQALGQGPQFIFQYYREEENGRGNFPPRFSGLQFPNYSSELNVNALELDDSALYLCASSPEGGGNTGELFFGEGSRLTVL.

This sequence joins TRBV29-1 and TRBJ1-1; no clear D gene. Germline V gene data show CDR1 as SQVTM and CDR2 as ANQGSEA. V was clipped by 4 bases and J by 1 base, with 7 bases between them. This CDR3 contains 12 residues. For the CDR3, the DNA is TGCAGCGTTGTACGGCCGAACACTGAAGCTTTCTTT. Encoded protein: CSVVRPNTEAFF.

The chain joins TRBV5-6 to TRBJ1-4; D remains unclear. Germline CDR1 and CDR2: SGHDT and YYEEEE. Trimming removed 1 base from V and 7 bases from J, with 5 bases in between. The CDR3 length is 12 residues. The CDR3 region is CASSLRLEKLFF. In nucleotides, the CDR3 is TGTGCCAGCAGCTTGAGGCTTGAAAAACTGTTTTTT. Supplemented by reference TRBV5-6 and TRBJ1-4, the full variable domain reads DAGVTQSPTHLIKTRGQQVTLRCSPKSGHDTVSWYQQALGQGPQFIFQYYEEEERQRGNFPDRFSGHQFPNYSSELNVNALLLGDSALYLCASSLRLEKLFFGSGTQLSVL.

In its sample, this clone was seen a few times. The chain is built from TRBV5-1 and TRBJ1-4; D not resolved. The CDR3 totals 16 residues. In germline, CDR1 is SGHRS, CDR2 YFSETQ. Trimming cost V 0 bases and J 0 bases, with 9 bases left between them. The CDR3 coding sequence is TGCGCCAGCAGCTTGGCCGGGTGGGCAACTAATGAAAAACTGTTTTTT. Protein sequence: CASSLAGWATNEKLFF.

V and J are TRBV6-5 and TRBJ1-1, with 8 bases aligning to TRBD1. The CDR3 is 14 residues long. With 5 bases clipped from V and 2 bases from J, the junction kept 4 bases outside the gene matches. Germline CDR1 is MNHEY and CDR2 is SVGAGI. The chain's CDR3 is CASSPDRGNTEAFF. The CDR3 nucleotides read TGTGCCAGCAGTCCCGACAGGGGAAACACTGAAGCTTTCTTT.

This sequence joins TRBV15 and TRBJ2-1; 9 positions match TRBD2. Germline loops: CDR1 LNHNV, CDR2 YYDKDF (reference sequence). This CDR3 is built from 16 residues. The V segment lost 5 bases and the J segment 8 bases; nucleotides outside the gene matches: 13. This CDR3 reads CATSDGGGALGDEQFF. The CDR3 DNA follows: TGTGCCACCAGCGACGGCGGGGGGGCTTTGGGTGATGAGCAGTTCTTC.

The chain uses TRBV6-5 and TRBJ1-1; the D gene is possibly TRBD1 (5 bases). CDR1 and CDR2 from the germline V gene are MNHEY and SVGAGI. The CDR3 is made up of 13 amino acids. V shed 6 bases and J shed 3 bases, with 11 bases lying between them. CDR3 protein: CASRAGGYTEAFF. For the CDR3, the DNA is TGTGCCAGCAGGGCGGGGGGATACACTGAAGCTTTCTTT.

This clone appeared once. Only one base separates this from a far larger clonotype, so it likely reflects a read error. The identical CDR3 is also encoded by other nucleotide sequences in the sample. The chain couples TRBV28 to TRBJ1-1, with a tentative D call TRBD1 (5 bases). Trimming left V 6 bases short and J 1 base short, with 18 bases between. The germline CDR1 and CDR2 sequences are MDHEN and SYDVKM. The CDR3 loop spans 16 amino acids. The CDR3 DNA reads as TGTGCCAGCAGCTTACCTCCGGGGGTAGGGAACACTGAAGCTTTCTTT. Protein sequence: CASSLPPGVGNTEAFF.

V usage is TRBV5-1 and J usage is TRBJ1-6, with a possible D match to TRBD1 (5 bases). CDR3 length equals 16 residues. Germline V gene sequence: CDR1 SGHRS, CDR2 YFSETQ. V was shortened by 4 bases and J by 10 bases, with 21 bases between the two germline ends. This chain's CDR3 is CASSLIPNGGESPLHF. The CDR3 DNA reads TGCGCCAGCAGCCTCATTCCCAACGGGGGAGAGTCACCCCTCCACTTT.

The V and J genes are TRBV19 and TRBJ2-3; 8 positions match TRBD2. Per the germline V gene, CDR1 is LNHDA and CDR2 is SQIVND (reference sequence). The CDR3 sequence is 16 residues long. J lost 4 bases, V lost 4 bases, and 10 bases had no gene match. For the CDR3, the DNA is TGTGCCAGTAGTACCCTTAGCGGGGCCCGGTCAGATACGCAGTATTTT. This codes for CASSTLSGARSDTQYF.

This clone was found once. This rearrangement joins TRBV10-3 to TRBJ1-3; D is undetermined. Germline V lookup: CDR1 ENHRY, CDR2 SYGVKD. The CDR3 loop spans 16 amino acids. Trimming pared 0 bases from V and 3 bases from J, leaving 12 bases between. CDR3 in DNA: TGTGCCATCAGTGAGTCACCGGGAAGAGGTGGAAACACCATATATTTT. This gives the protein CAISESPGRGGNTIYF.

This clone is a singleton in its sample. The rearrangement joins TRBV25-1 to TRBJ2-3; D is undetermined. V lost 2 bases and J 8 bases, leaving 14 bases between the germline ends. The CDR3 has 14 residues. Germline loops: CDR1 MGHDK, CDR2 SYGVNS. The CDR3, as DNA: TGTGCCAGCAGTGAAGTCGGCCTTTTAAGTACGCAGTATTTT. It specifies CASSEVGLLSTQYF.

The V and J genes are TRBV30 and TRBJ1-1; TRBD1 matches 7 bases. From germline, CDR1 is GTSNPN and CDR2 SVGIG (reference sequence). This CDR3 has 15 amino acids. The V and J ends lost 1 base and 4 bases, in that order; junction bases with no gene match: 9. CDR3 sequence: CAWSAPRTGRTEAFF. The CDR3, as DNA: TGTGCCTGGAGTGCCCCGCGGACAGGACGCACTGAAGCTTTCTTT.

V is TRBV2 and J is TRBJ2-5; possible D gene TRBD2, 6 bases. V dropped 2 bases and J dropped 2 bases, with 12 bases sitting between them. Per germline, CDR1 SNHLY and CDR2 FYNNEI. This CDR3 has 15 amino acids. CDR3 protein: CASSEQAGEQETQYF. The CDR3 nucleotides are TGTGCCAGCAGTGAACAAGCGGGTGAACAAGAGACCCAGTACTTC.

The V gene is TRBV15, the J gene TRBJ2-1, with 8 bases fitting TRBD2. The junction had 13 bases not matched to a gene; V was cut back by 7 bases and J by 8 bases. Looked up from germline, CDR1 is LNHNV and CDR2 is YYDKDF (reference sequence). This CDR3 is built from 15 residues. CDR3 amino acids: CATTNPGLGFHEQFF. Here the CDR3 DNA reads TGTGCCACCACCAACCCGGGACTAGGGTTCCATGAGCAGTTCTTC.

This chain connects TRBV27 to TRBJ2-5; 12 positions agree with TRBD2. CDR3 length equals 16 residues. V was pared by 5 bases and J by 2 bases, with 6 bases of the junction left unmatched. CDR1 is MNHEY, CDR2 SMNVEV, per germline (reference sequence). The DNA for the CDR3 is TGTGCCAGCAGTCGAATTGGACTAGCGGGGCAAGAGACCCAGTACTTC. Amino acids: CASSRIGLAGQETQYF.

The chain joins TRBV18 to TRBJ1-2, with D unresolved. Germline CDR1 KGHSH, CDR2 LQKENI. The CDR3 totals 15 residues. With 2 bases removed from V and 0 bases from J, the gap between germline ends came to 10 bases. CDR3 loop: CASSPTQTSNYGYTF. The CDR3 bases are TGTGCCAGCTCACCAACTCAGACGTCTAACTATGGCTACACCTTC.

The rearrangement uses TRBV4-1 and TRBJ2-5; TRBD2 might be the D (5 bases). V was cut by 0 bases and J by 2 bases, with 22 bases left in between. Germline CDR1 reads MGHRA; CDR2 reads YSYEKL. The CDR3 is made up of 19 amino acids. This CDR3 is CASSQDSPLATLDQETQYF. The CDR3 DNA reads as TGCGCCAGCAGCCAAGACTCCCCTCTAGCCACCCTAGATCAAGAGACCCAGTACTTC.